These 10 T cell receptor beta chains came from one sample sequenced in a study of T cells in Graves' hyperthyroidism and ophthalmopathy. Amplification of TCR beta CDR3 regions used RNA as the template. An initial round of RT-PCR targeting the TCR CDR3 relied on the HTBI primer set. TCRdb re-derived calls from the multiplex PCR reads in MiXCR, one entry per CDR3 protein. The sample shows 700,000 to 950,000 distinct CDR3 sequences, roughly 32% of them seen only once. Sequenced: blood. These TCRs come from a woman aged 40 to 55 with Graves' hyperthyroidism.

This clonotype was counted many times. The rearrangement uses TRBV7-9 and TRBJ2-7; 9 nucleotides match TRBD1. The V gene end was trimmed by 5 bases and the J gene end by 2 bases; junction bases not matched to a gene: 7. The germline CDR1 and CDR2 sequences are SEHNR and FQNEAQ (reference sequence). The CDR3 runs to 15 residues. CDR3 nucleotides: TGTGCCAGCAGCCCCGGGACAGGGACCACCTACGAGCAGTACTTC. Translating it yields CASSPGTGTTYEQYF.

This clonotype was counted a few times. The chain is built from TRBV5-5 and TRBJ1-4; the D gene is possibly TRBD1 (5 bases). CDR1 SGHKS and CDR2 YYEKEE come from the germline V gene (reference sequence). The CDR3 runs 15 residues. Trimming shortened V by 0 bases and J by 6 bases, and 12 bases separated the two germline ends. CDR3 in DNA: TGTGCCAGCAGCTTGGTGTCCAGGGAGGATGAAAAACTGTTTTTT. Protein: CASSLVSREDEKLFF.

Ten or more counts support this clonotype. The CDR3 sequence: CSASISGVPETQYF. The CDR3 region has the DNA TGCAGTGCTAGTATTAGCGGGGTGCCAGAGACCCAGTACTTC. The V and J genes are TRBV20-1 and TRBJ2-5; 8 bases are shared with TRBD2. CDR3 size: 14 residues. CDR1 and CDR2 from the germline V gene are DFQATT and SNEGSKA (reference sequence). Germline trimming cut 3 bases from V and 4 bases from J; bases unmatched to any gene: 7.

The table lists this clonotype with a few counts. This chain joins TRBV7-3 and TRBJ1-3; maybe TRBD1 (6 bases). V lost 3 bases to trimming and J lost 4 bases, with 16 bases between them. Germline-derived CDR1 and CDR2 are SGHTA and FQGTGA. The CDR3 is 16 residues long. The CDR3 region is CASSFGDRLSGNTIYF. Here the CDR3 DNA reads TGTGCCAGCAGCTTCGGCGACAGGCTAAGCGGAAACACCATATATTTT.

J is TRBJ1-2 and V is TRBV7-3, with D uncertain. Trimming cost V 3 bases and J 3 bases, with 11 bases left between them. The germline gives CDR1 SGHTA, CDR2 FQGTGA. The CDR3 extends over 14 amino acids. CDR3 residues: CASSFSYGDYGYTF. The CDR3 DNA follows: TGTGCCAGCAGCTTTTCCTACGGGGACTATGGCTACACCTTC. Supplemented by reference TRBV7-3 and TRBJ1-2, the full variable domain reads GAGVSQTPSNKVTEKGKYVELRCDPISGHTALYWYRQSLGQGPEFLIYFQGTGAADDSGLPNDRFFAVRPEGSVSTLKIQRTERGDSAVYLCASSFSYGDYGYTFGSGTRLTVV.

As for this clonotype: This may be a read error: a much more frequent sequence differs by one nucleotide. It is likely a read error, because the conserved phenylalanine at the end of the CDR3 is missing. The chain is built from TRBV19 and TRBJ1-1; TRBD1 aligns across 9 bases. CDR1 and CDR2 (germline): LNHDA, SQIVND (reference sequence). There are 14 residues in the CDR3. V trimming: 7 bases; J trimming: 5 bases; junction bases outside the gene matches: 8. Here the CDR3 DNA reads TGTGCCAGTAAGGGACAGGGTATAGGAACTGAAGCTTTCCTT. Protein: CASKGQGIGTEAFL.

This clonotype has a count of ten or more. The chain carries TRBV6-5 and TRBJ1-5, with D possibly being TRBD1 (5 bases). CDR1 and CDR2 from the germline V gene are MNHEY and SVGAGI. V was shortened by 5 bases and J by 9 bases, with 14 bases between the two germline ends. The CDR3 covers 13 residues. The CDR3, as DNA: TGTGCCAGCAGTAGGAGCGGGGGTGGGCCCCAGCATTTT. This sequence encodes CASSRSGGGPQHF.

This clonotype has a handful of counts. CDR3 sequence reads: CASNPGTGGANYGYTF. The CDR3 DNA reads TGTGCCAGTAATCCGGGGACAGGGGGCGCGAACTATGGCTACACCTTC. The V call is TRBV19, the J call TRBJ1-2, with 12 positions matching TRBD1. The CDR3 has 16 residues. Germline V gives CDR1 LNHDA, CDR2 SQIVND (reference sequence). The V segment lost 7 bases and the J segment 2 bases; nucleotides outside the gene matches: 8.

The chain employs TRBV12-3 or TRBV12-4 and TRBJ1-6; 7 nucleotides agree with TRBD1. With V trimmed by 5 bases and J by 10 bases, 11 bases remained unmatched. The CDR3 length is 15 residues. CDR3 sequence reads: CASSPQGLGRSPLHF. The CDR3 DNA follows: TGTGCCAGCAGTCCACAGGGGCTGGGGCGGTCACCCCTCCACTTT.

The chain employs TRBV7-2 and TRBJ1-1; D is unclear. V lost 4 bases to trimming and J lost 1 base, with 10 bases between them. Per germline, CDR1 SGHTA and CDR2 FQGNSA. The CDR3 loop spans 14 amino acids. The CDR3 sequence is CASSSGWGNTEAFF. CDR3 nucleotides: TGTGCCAGCAGCTCTGGATGGGGGAACACTGAAGCTTTCTTT.